The present T cell receptor (beta chain) was sequenced within a study of OX40 agonist ivuxolimab in advanced cancers. The CDR3 runs 19 residues. Using immunoSEQ multiplex PCR, the repertoire was profiled, and TCRdb retains in-frame clones only, with some absent. The profile covers about 79,000 clones, with over 80% appearing a single time and around 0.53% taken by the ten largest. The sample here was CD4+ or CD8+ T cells sorted from blood, taken in a trial of the OX40 agonist ivuxolimab. The V gene is TRBV21-1, the J gene TRBJ2-4; the table names TRBD2, a call not compared with the DNA. TRBV21-1 corresponds to a pseudogene. This sequence was found in an adult with an advanced solid tumor such as melanoma, head and neck, liver or kidney cancer. CDR3 nucleotides: TGTGCCAGCAGCAAAGGAGGGAGCGGGATGTCGCAAGCCAAAAACATTCAGTACTTC. Translation gives CASSKGGSGMSQAKNIQYF.